This T cell receptor beta chain was profiled in a study of cytomegalovirus exposure and HLA in healthy donors. The germline gives CDR1 MRHNA, CDR2 SNTAGT. Germline trimming cut 0 bases from V and 7 bases from J; bases unmatched to any gene: 3. The CDR3 sequence is 15 residues long. The PCR ran on 60 Vbeta and 13 Jbeta primers. Some clones are missing from TCRdb's copy, which holds only in-frame ones; the method was immunoSEQ multiplex PCR. Of some 220,000 clones listed, around 78% are singletons. This clonotype originated in a boy aged 10-17 years in good health and CMV-seronegative. Specimen: PBMCs. The chain has TRBV6-4 and TRBJ2-2, with 9 bases matching TRBD2. CDR3 sequence reads: CASSDSSGGVGELFF. CDR3 DNA: TGTGCCAGCAGTGACTCTAGCGGGGGAGTCGGGGAGCTGTTTTTT.